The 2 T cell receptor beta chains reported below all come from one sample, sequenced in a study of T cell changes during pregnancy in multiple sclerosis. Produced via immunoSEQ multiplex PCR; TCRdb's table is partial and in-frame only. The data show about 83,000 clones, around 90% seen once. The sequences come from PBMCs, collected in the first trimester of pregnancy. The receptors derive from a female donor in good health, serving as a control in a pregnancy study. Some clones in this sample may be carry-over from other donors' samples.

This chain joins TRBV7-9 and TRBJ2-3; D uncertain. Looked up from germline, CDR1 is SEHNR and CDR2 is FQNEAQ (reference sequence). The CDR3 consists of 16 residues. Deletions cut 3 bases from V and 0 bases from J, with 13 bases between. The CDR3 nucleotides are TGTGCCAGCAGCTTTGGTGTCAGTTCGAGCACAGATACGCAGTATTTT. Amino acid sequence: CASSFGVSSSTDTQYF.

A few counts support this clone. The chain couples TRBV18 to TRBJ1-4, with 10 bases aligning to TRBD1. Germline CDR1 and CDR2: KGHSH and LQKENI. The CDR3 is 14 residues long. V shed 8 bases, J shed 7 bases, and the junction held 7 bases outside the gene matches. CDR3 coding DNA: TGTGCCAGCACGACAGGGGGCATGGGTGAAAAACTGTTTTTT. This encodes CASTTGGMGEKLFF.